This T cell receptor (beta chain) was observed in a study of T cell responses to AZD1222 COVID-19 vaccine (dated by TCRdb to the early 2020s). Some background on the complete study: TCR sequencing was performed for 230 to 250 trial participants, of whom 200 to 220 were given two doses of AZD1222 and 26 were given two doses of MenACWY control vaccine. Trial participants were enrolled into age subgroups of 18-55, 56-69 and 70-plus years, which contained roughly 150, 30 and 60 TCR-sequenced participants, respectively.

Measured from the cysteine to the phenylalanine, the CDR3 is 13 residues long. Only the CDR3 part of the read is kept: 39 bases, read in frame from the first base. Trimming removed 5 bases from V and 8 bases from J, leaving 10 bases between the germline ends. CDR1 and CDR2 were assigned from the germline V gene as SGHAT and FQNNGV. The time point tag for this specimen amounts to: about 28 days (+/-7) after the second vaccine dose. AZD1222 recipients whose second dose came at about 4 weeks and those whose second dose came at about 12 weeks were combined into one group, since spike-specific TCR depth and breadth did not differ between the two schedules. The vaccinee samples were drawn from two UK trials, COV001 and COV002, one of which was a single-blind randomized controlled phase 2/3 trial testing AZD1222 (ChAdOx1 nCoV-19) in healthy adults. Trial participant PBMC samples were collected at day 0 and day 28 after the second dose for TCRbeta chain sequencing.

The CDR3 regions of human TCRbeta chains were analyzed by immunosequencing. The original methods were these. TCRs in the repertoires were matched against a reference library of SARS-CoV-2-specific TCRs that had been generated with the MIRA antigen-specificity platform. Breadth was defined as the fraction of unique TCRs that were SARS-CoV-2-associated. Depth was defined as the fraction of total T cells that were SARS-CoV-2-associated. Using the MIRA data, every spike-specific TCR was mapped to the spike region that the TCR reacted to and assigned to either a CD4 or a CD8 class. Log10-transformed breadth and depth values were compared by one-way ANOVA with Sidak's multiple comparisons tests. TCRdb took over this immuneACCESS table, retaining in-frame rearrangements with V and J assigned. Such tables are incomplete; in checked studies, under half of the missing clones stem from an unresolved V gene, and the remainder is unexplained. The V and J calls and clone size were taken over from that table, and D and trimming were inferred from the DNA. Present in this sample are roughly 110,000 clones, around 90% of which were seen just once. The ten most abundant clones make up approximately 4.8% of the sample.

The paper's findings and limits, for the study overall: The whole spike protein was spanned by vaccine-associated CD4 TCRs, and dominant responses were seen in regions 160-218 and 743-854. No day 14 peak-response samples were available, so repertoires were characterized only after the peak T cell response. Conclusions about previously exposed vaccinees are limited, since just a handful of AZD1222 recipients were seropositive for SARS-CoV-2 at baseline. In the small 56-69-year group, the increase in depth fell short of significance, most likely because of low power. After two AZD1222 doses, both the breadth and the depth of spike-specific TCRs were significantly higher than at day 0 and than in MenACWY recipients. Reportedly, close to half of the unique spike-specific TCRs recognized epitopes lying outside the regions that are mutated in the B.1.351 and B.1.1.7 variants. Participants were mostly white British and included more females than males, and it was suggested by the authors that clonal diversity may have been underestimated.

Note on this clone: What antigen it recognizes has not been identified. Within one base of it there is no much larger clone, and no base qualities were kept.

The source material was peripheral blood, sampled 28 days after the second AZD1222 dose. Here the chain combines TRBV11-2 and TRBJ1-6; no D gene call is confident. The TCR comes from an adult who received the AZD1222 COVID-19 vaccine. Here is the DNA: TGTGCCAGCAGCCCCCTAAGGGATTCACCCCTCCACTTT. This codes for CASSPLRDSPLHF.